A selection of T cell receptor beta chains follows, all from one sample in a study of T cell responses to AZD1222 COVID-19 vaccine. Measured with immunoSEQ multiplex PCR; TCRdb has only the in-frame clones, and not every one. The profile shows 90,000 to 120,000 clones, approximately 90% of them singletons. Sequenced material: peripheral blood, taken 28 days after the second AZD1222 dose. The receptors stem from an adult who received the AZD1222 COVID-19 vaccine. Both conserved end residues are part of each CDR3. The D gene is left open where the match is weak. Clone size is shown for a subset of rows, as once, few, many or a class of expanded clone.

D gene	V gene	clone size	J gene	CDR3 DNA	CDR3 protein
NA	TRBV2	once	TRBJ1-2	TGTGCCAGCAGTGGAGATGGCTACACCTTC	CASSGDGYTF
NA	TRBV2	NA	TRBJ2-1	TGTGCCAGCAGTGAAGCGCTTAGCGTCAAAAAAAATGAGCAGTTCTTC	CASSEALSVKKNEQFF
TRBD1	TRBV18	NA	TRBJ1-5	TGTGCCAGCTCACGACGCCAGGGGGCCGGCAATCAGCCCCAGCATTTT	CASSRRQGAGNQPQHF
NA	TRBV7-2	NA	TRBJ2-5	TGTGCCAGCAGCTCGCCAGAGTACCAAGAGACCCAGTACTTC	CASSSPEYQETQYF
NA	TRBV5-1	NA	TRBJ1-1	TGCGCCAGCAGCCAGATGCGACAGGCATTGAACACTGAAGCTTTCTTT	CASSQMRQALNTEAFF
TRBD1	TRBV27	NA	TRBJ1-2	TGTGCCAGCAGTTTAGGACAGGGGGTTGACTATGGCTACACCTTC	CASSLGQGVDYGYTF
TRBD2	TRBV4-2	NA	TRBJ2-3	TGTGCCAGCAGCCAAAGGACTAGCGGCACAGATACGCAGTATTTT	CASSQRTSGTDTQYF
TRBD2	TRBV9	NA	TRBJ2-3	TGTGCCAGCAGCGACGGACTAGCGGGAGGGTCAGATACGCAGTATTTT	CASSDGLAGGSDTQYF
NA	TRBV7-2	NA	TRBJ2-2	TGTGCCAGCAGCTTAGCCGCCCACTCGGCCGGGGAGCTGTTTTTT	CASSLAAHSAGELFF
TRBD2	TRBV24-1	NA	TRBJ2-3	TGTGCCACCAGTGATTCCGGGACTATAACAGATACGCAGTATTTT	CATSDSGTITDTQYF
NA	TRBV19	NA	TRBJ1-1	TGTGCCAGTAGACCCCTCGAGGGCTCTTTGAACACTGAAGCTTTCTTT	CASRPLEGSLNTEAFF
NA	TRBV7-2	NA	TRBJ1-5	TGTGCCAGCAGCTTTGAAGGGTCAACGCCCCAGCATTTT	CASSFEGSTPQHF
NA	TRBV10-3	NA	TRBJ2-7	TGTGCCATCAGTGAGTACCCCGATATAGAGCAGTACTTC	CAISEYPDIEQYF
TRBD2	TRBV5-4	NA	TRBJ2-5	TGTGCCAGCAGCGCCGGGACTAGCGGGACTAACCAAGAGACCCAGTACTTC	CASSAGTSGTNQETQYF
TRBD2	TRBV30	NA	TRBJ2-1	TGTGCCTGGACGGGACTAGCGGGAGGGCCGTTCCACAATGAGCAGTTCTTC	CAWTGLAGGPFHNEQFF
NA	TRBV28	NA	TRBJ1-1	TGTGCCAGCAGTTATTATCAGGGCAGCACTGAAGCTTTCTTT	CASSYYQGSTEAFF
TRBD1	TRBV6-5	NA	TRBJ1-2	TGTGCCAGCAGTTACTCGGGGGACAGTAGGTATGGCTACACCTTC	CASSYSGDSRYGYTF
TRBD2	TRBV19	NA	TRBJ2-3	TGTGCCAGTAGTATAGGACTAGCGGCCCGATACAGCACAGATACGCAGTATTTT	CASSIGLAARYSTDTQYF
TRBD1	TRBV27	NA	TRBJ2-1	TGTGCCAGCAGTTGGGGACAGGGCGGGCAGTTCTTC	CASSWGQGGQFF
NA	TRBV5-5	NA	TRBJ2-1	TGTGCCAGCAGCGATAGGGCGTACAATGAGCAGTTCTTC	CASSDRAYNEQFF
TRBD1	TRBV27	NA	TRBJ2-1	TGTGCCAGCAGTTTATCGAGGGGACAGGGGTACAATGAGCAGTTCTTC	CASSLSRGQGYNEQFF
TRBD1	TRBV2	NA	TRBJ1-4	TGTGCCAGCAGTGTAAGGGGGCCTAATGAAAAACTGTTTTTT	CASSVRGPNEKLFF
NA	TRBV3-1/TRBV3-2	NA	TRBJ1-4	TGTGCCAGCAGCCTTCAACCTACAGGGGAAAAACTGTTTTTT	CASSLQPTGEKLFF
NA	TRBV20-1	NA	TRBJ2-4	TGCAGTTTCCCATTGAATAGCATTCAGTACTTC	CSFPLNSIQYF
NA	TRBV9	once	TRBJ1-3	TGTGCCAGCAGCGTAGACTCTGGAAACACCATATATTTT	CASSVDSGNTIYF
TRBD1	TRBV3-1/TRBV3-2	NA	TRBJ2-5	TGTGCCAGCAGCCACGGGACAGGGAGTAGGCGGGAGACCCAGTACTTC	CASSHGTGSRRETQYF
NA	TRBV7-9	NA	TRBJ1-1	TGTGCCAGCAGCTTAACACAGTTCACTGAAGCTTTCTTT	CASSLTQFTEAFF
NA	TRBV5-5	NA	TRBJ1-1	TGTGCCAGCAGCTTGGGACCGTTGAACACTGAAGCTTTCTTT	CASSLGPLNTEAFF
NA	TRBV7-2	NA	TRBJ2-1	TGTGCCAGCAGCTTAGCACTAGGAAGGGGCAATGAGCAGTTCTTC	CASSLALGRGNEQFF
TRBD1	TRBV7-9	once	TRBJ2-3	TGTGCCAGCAGCGGACGGGACAGGGGAACAGATACGCAGTATTTT	CASSGRDRGTDTQYF
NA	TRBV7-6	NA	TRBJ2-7	TGTGCCGACGGAGGGGGCTACGAGCAGTACTTC	CADGGGYEQYF
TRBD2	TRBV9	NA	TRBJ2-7	TGTGCCAGCAGCGCAGGAGTGAGCGGGAGCTCCTACGAGCAGTACTTC	CASSAGVSGSSYEQYF
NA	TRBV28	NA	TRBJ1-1	TGTGCCAGCAGCGTACAGGGTTCTGCTGAAGCTTTCTTT	CASSVQGSAEAFF
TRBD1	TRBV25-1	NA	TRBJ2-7	TGTGCCAGCAGTGGTAACAGGGGCTACGAGCAGTACTTC	CASSGNRGYEQYF
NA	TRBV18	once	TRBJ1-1	TGTGCCAGCTCACTGAGGGGTACTGAAGCTTTCTTT	CASSLRGTEAFF
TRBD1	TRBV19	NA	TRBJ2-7	TGTGCCAGTAATCCTGGACAGGGATCCTACGAGCAGTACTTC	CASNPGQGSYEQYF
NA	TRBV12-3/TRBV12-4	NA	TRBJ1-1	TGTGCCAGCGCAGTCGGGGGGAACACTGAAGCTTTCTTT	CASAVGGNTEAFF
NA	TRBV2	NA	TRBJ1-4	TGTGCCAGCAGTACAGGGCCAACTAATGAAAAACTGTTTTTT	CASSTGPTNEKLFF
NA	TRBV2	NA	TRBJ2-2	TGTGCCAGCAGTGAAGCGTACACCGGGGAGCTGTTTTTT	CASSEAYTGELFF
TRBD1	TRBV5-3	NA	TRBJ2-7	TGTGCCAGCATTTCGTGGACAGGGACCTTTCAGCAGTACTTC	CASISWTGTFQQYF
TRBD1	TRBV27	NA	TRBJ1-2	TGTGCCAGCAGTTTGCAGGGGGCTGGTGGCTACACCTTC	CASSLQGAGGYTF
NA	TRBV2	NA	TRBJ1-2	TGTGCCAGCAGTCGCAGGGCAATCCTACTTAACTATGGCTACACCTTC	CASSRRAILLNYGYTF
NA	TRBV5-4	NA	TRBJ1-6	TGTGCCAGCAGCTTCAAGTCTGGGCAGGGGAATTCACCCCTCCACTTT	CASSFKSGQGNSPLHF
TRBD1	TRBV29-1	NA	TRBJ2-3	TGCAGCGTCCCTACGGACAGGATAAACACAGATACGCAGTATTTT	CSVPTDRINTDTQYF
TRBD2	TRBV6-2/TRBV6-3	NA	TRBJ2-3	TGTGCCAGCAGTGGCGGACTAGCGGGAGTGGAAGATACGCAGTATTTT	CASSGGLAGVEDTQYF
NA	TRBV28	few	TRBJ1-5	TGTGCCAGCAGTTTCTTCGGTCGGGGGGCTTATCAGCCCCAGCATTTT	CASSFFGRGAYQPQHF
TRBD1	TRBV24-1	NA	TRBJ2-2	TGTGCCACCAGTCGAGAGGGGGCTATATCCGGGGAGCTGTTTTTT	CATSREGAISGELFF
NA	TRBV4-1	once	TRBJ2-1	TGCGCCAGCTCTGAAGGGGACGATGAGCAGTTCTTC	CASSEGDDEQFF
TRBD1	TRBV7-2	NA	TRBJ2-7	TGTGCCAGCAGCTTATATCACCCCGGGACAGGGGAATCCTACGAGCAGTACTTC	CASSLYHPGTGESYEQYF